These 18 T cell receptor beta chains came from one sample sequenced in a study of blood T cell repertoires in COVID-19. This table comes from immunoSEQ multiplex PCR, and its TCRdb copy is limited to in-frame clones, with some not included. Among about 170,000 clones listed, roughly nine tenths were seen once. Sequencing was done on a sample of peripheral blood. These receptors came from a man in his 70s with acute or convalescent COVID-19.

The chain couples TRBV7-2 to TRBJ2-1; 8 bases align to TRBD1. V gave up 1 base and J gave up 3 bases; unmatched junction bases: 5. There are 16 residues in the CDR3. Per germline, CDR1 SGHTA and CDR2 FQGNSA. The CDR3 DNA reads as TGTGCCAGCAGCTTAGTCGGGACAGGCAACTACAATGAGCAGTTCTTC. This gives the protein CASSLVGTGNYNEQFF.

This clone was seen only a few times. The CDR3 spells CATSAWNRRLNSYEQYF. CDR3 coding DNA: TGTGCCACCAGTGCCTGGAACCGTCGACTGAACTCCTACGAGCAGTACTTC. The J gene is TRBJ2-7, the V gene TRBV24-1; no firm D call. There are 17 residues in the CDR3. Germline V gene lookup returns CDR1 KGHDR and CDR2 SFDVKD. Trimming cost V 5 bases and J 0 bases, with 19 bases left between them.

This clone was seen a handful of times. V is TRBV10-3 and J is TRBJ1-6; perhaps TRBD1 as D (5 bases). V was clipped by 0 bases and J by 1 base, with 7 bases between them. Looked up from germline, CDR1 is ENHRY and CDR2 is SYGVKD. This CDR3 contains 16 residues. This CDR3 reads CAISESGGSYNSPLHF. CDR3 DNA: TGTGCCATCAGTGAGTCGGGGGGGTCCTATAATTCACCCCTCCACTTT.

V is TRBV5-4 and J is TRBJ2-3, with 7 bases identical to TRBD2. The V gene's germline CDR1 is SGHNT and CDR2 YYREEE (reference sequence). The CDR3 has 16 residues. Germline trimming cut 4 bases from V and 4 bases from J; bases unmatched to any gene: 12. The CDR3 sequence is CASSPSSGLWADTQYF. CDR3 nucleotides: TGTGCCAGCAGCCCCTCTAGCGGCCTCTGGGCAGATACGCAGTATTTT.

The chain is built from TRBV5-1 and TRBJ2-3; 11 bases align to TRBD2. Trimming at V came to 4 bases and at J to 2 bases, leaving 9 bases not matched to a gene. The CDR3 extends over 17 amino acids. In germline, CDR1 is SGHRS, CDR2 YFSETQ. The CDR3 region has the DNA TGCGCCAGCAGCCCCCCCCTAGCGGGGGGAACCACAGATACGCAGTATTTT. Its protein product is CASSPPLAGGTTDTQYF.

The chain uses TRBV2 and TRBJ2-7; 9 bases map to TRBD2. Germline V gene sequence: CDR1 SNHLY, CDR2 FYNNEI. V was pared by 3 bases and J by 6 bases, with 6 bases of the junction left unmatched. The CDR3 runs 14 residues. For the CDR3, the DNA is TGTGCCAGCAGTGAGCGGGGGGGTCTAGGCGAGCAGTACTTC. This codes for CASSERGGLGEQYF.

This clone came up a few times. V gene TRBV6-1 combines with J gene TRBJ2-7; D is possibly TRBD1 (6 bases). The CDR3 sequence is 14 residues long. Trimming removed 3 bases from V and 0 bases from J, with 9 bases in between. The germline CDR1 and CDR2 sequences are MNHNS and SASEGT. The CDR3 nucleotides are TGTGCCAGCAGTGATCCAGGGGACTCCTACGAGCAGTACTTC. Protein product: CASSDPGDSYEQYF.

The chain joins TRBV7-3 to TRBJ1-1, with D tentatively TRBD1 (6 bases). The germline V gene encodes CDR1 SGHTA and CDR2 FQGTGA. With 2 bases removed from V and 2 bases from J, the gap between germline ends came to 12 bases. This CDR3 spans 15 amino acids. The DNA for the CDR3 is TGTGCCAGCAGCTTAGAGGGGGTTGGTAACACTGAAGCTTTCTTT. Its translation: CASSLEGVGNTEAFF.

This clone came up once. This chain uses TRBV5-6 with TRBJ2-5; tentative D call: TRBD2 (6 bases). CDR1 and CDR2 from the germline V gene are SGHDT and YYEEEE. The V gene lost 0 bases and the J gene lost 0 bases, with 9 bases spanning the gap. This CDR3 is 15 amino acids long. The CDR3 DNA is TGTGCCAGCAGCTTGGTGGGGGGTAACCAAGAGACCCAGTACTTC. Translation: CASSLVGGNQETQYF.

This chain uses TRBV5-4 with TRBJ2-7; D possibly corresponds to TRBD2 (6 bases). Germline V CDR1 and CDR2: SGHNT, YYREEE (reference sequence). Trimming took off 4 bases at V and 0 bases at J, with 17 bases between the two ends. The CDR3 is made up of 16 amino acids. Here the CDR3 DNA reads TGTGCCAGCAGCGTCGCGGGACCTCTGAGCTCCTACGAGCAGTACTTC. Protein product: CASSVAGPLSSYEQYF.

Of note for this clone: The sample contains more than one DNA sequence encoding this CDR3. J is TRBJ1-5 and V is TRBV6-5, with unresolved D. The V end was cut by 0 bases, the J end by 2 bases, with 5 bases between. The CDR3 extends over 14 amino acids. The germline V gene has CDR1 MNHEY and CDR2 SVGAGI. As DNA, the CDR3 is TGTGCCAGCAGTTACTCCGGGGGCAATCAGCCCCAGCATTTT. Protein: CASSYSGGNQPQHF.

CDR3 sequence: CASSFTLAGYNEQFF. For the CDR3, the DNA is TGTGCCAGCAGCTTCACTTTAGCGGGCTACAATGAGCAGTTCTTC. The chain carries TRBV7-8 and TRBJ2-1; TRBD2 agrees at 7 bases. The J segment lost 3 bases and the V segment lost 3 bases, leaving 5 bases of the junction unmatched. The CDR3 extends over 15 amino acids. Germline V gene data show CDR1 as SGHVS and CDR2 as FQNEAQ.

This rearrangement joins TRBV19 to TRBJ2-3, with 7 bases aligning to TRBD2. The CDR3 is 16 amino acids. CDR1 and CDR2 (germline): LNHDA, SQIVND (reference sequence). V was clipped by 1 base and J by 5 bases; unmatched bases: 9. CDR3 protein: CASSIGRLAGGDTQYF. CDR3 in DNA: TGTGCCAGTAGTATAGGGCGTTTAGCGGGCGGAGATACGCAGTATTTT.

This chain joins TRBV27 and TRBJ2-7; 9 positions agree with TRBD1. Trimming took 5 bases from V and 4 from J; bases not matched to a gene: 12. The CDR3 runs 16 residues. Germline V CDR1 and CDR2: MNHEY, SMNVEV (reference sequence). This CDR3 is CASSLSRLGTGYEQYF. CDR3 nucleotide sequence: TGTGCCAGCAGTCTCTCACGCTTAGGGACAGGGTACGAGCAGTACTTC.

The chain couples TRBV7-2 to TRBJ1-2, with D possibly TRBD1 on 6 matching bases. Germline CDR1 reads SGHTA; CDR2 reads FQGNSA. This CDR3 spans 16 amino acids. Trimming took off 5 bases at V and 0 bases at J, with 16 bases between the two ends. For the CDR3, the DNA is TGTGCCAGCAGCCTGACCCGGACAGTAGCTAACTATGGCTACACCTTC. It codes for CASSLTRTVANYGYTF.

The chain combines TRBV5-1 with TRBJ2-7; weak D call: TRBD2 (6 bases). This CDR3 region has 13 residues. Trimming removed 0 bases from V and 10 bases from J, with 14 bases in between. Germline-derived CDR1 and CDR2 are SGHRS and YFSETQ. CDR3 bases: TGCGCCAGCAGCTTGGGTTTCGGGGGAGATCAGTACTTC. This sequence encodes CASSLGFGGDQYF.

This clone occurred once. The genes are TRBV11-2 and TRBJ1-6; 7 bases line up with TRBD1. The CDR3 totals 15 residues. Germline CDR1 is SGHAT and CDR2 is FQNNGV. The V and J ends lost 5 bases and 9 bases, in that order; junction bases with no gene match: 10. In DNA form, the CDR3 reads TGTGCCAGCAGCCGTATGGAGGGGGCGAGTTCACCCCTCCACTTT. As protein: CASSRMEGASSPLHF.

This rearrangement joins TRBV5-6 to TRBJ1-5; D uncertain. From germline, CDR1 is SGHDT and CDR2 YYEEEE. V shed 0 bases and J shed 11 bases, with 15 bases lying between them. The CDR3 spans 14 residues. CDR3 sequence: CASSLGGPAETQHF. The CDR3 nucleotides read TGTGCCAGCAGCTTGGGCGGCCCGGCCGAGACCCAGCATTTT.